This passage covers 9 T cell receptor beta chains from one sample sequenced in a study of blood T cell repertoires in COVID-19. The data were produced by immunoSEQ multiplex PCR, yet TCRdb's version contains in-frame clones alone and is incomplete. The table lists more than 150,000 clones, approximately 80% of them singletons. The sequencing input was PBMCs or T cells enriched from blood (not recorded which). These receptors all stem from a man between 60 and 75 years old who had been exposed to COVID-19.

This chain connects TRBV7-9 to TRBJ2-1; possibly TRBD2 for D (6 bases). CDR1 is SEHNR, CDR2 FQNEAQ, per germline (reference sequence). The CDR3 is 11 residues long. The V and J ends lost 8 bases and 14 bases respectively, with 16 bases between them. The CDR3 loop reads CASGRTEHEFF. Here the CDR3 DNA reads TGTGCCAGCGGGAGGACGGAACACGAGTTCTTC. Looking up the rest from reference TRBV7-9 and TRBJ2-1 gives the full variable domain: DTGVSQNPRHKITKRGQNVTFRCDPISEHNRLYWYRQTLGQGPEFLTYFQNEAQLEKSRLLSDRFSAERPKGSFSTLEIQRTEQGDSAMYLCASGRTEHEFFGPGTRLTVL.

The sample holds a few counts of this clone. The genes are TRBV7-3 and TRBJ2-4; 8 positions agree with TRBD2. The CDR3 sequence is 20 residues long. Germline V gene sequence: CDR1 SGHTA, CDR2 FQGTGA. The V gene end was trimmed by 4 bases and the J gene end by 2 bases; junction bases not matched to a gene: 19. CDR3 loop: CASSYTHLERELTTKNIQYF. CDR3 DNA: TGTGCCAGCAGCTACACGCATCTGGAGCGGGAGTTAACAACCAAAAACATTCAGTACTTC.

The chain is built from TRBV10-3 and TRBJ2-7; D remains unclear. The CDR3 spans 15 residues. CDR1 and CDR2 from the germline V gene are ENHRY and SYGVKD. Trimming took off 10 bases at V and 5 bases at J, with 24 bases between the two ends. The CDR3 here is CATQPPLAATHEQYF. As DNA, the CDR3 is TGTGCCACACAACCCCCGTTGGCGGCTACCCACGAGCAGTACTTC.

V gene TRBV5-4 combines with J gene TRBJ2-3, with 9 bases fitting TRBD1. Germline V gene data show CDR1 as SGHNT and CDR2 as YYREEE (reference sequence). The CDR3 extends over 17 amino acids. V lost 1 base, J lost 2 bases, and 8 bases stayed unmatched. CDR3 sequence reads: CASSLSLRDRATDTQYF. The DNA for the CDR3 is TGTGCCAGCAGCTTGAGCTTAAGGGACAGGGCCACAGATACGCAGTATTTT.

This chain's CDR3 is CASSSRGTGVWYGYTF. For the CDR3, the DNA is TGTGCCAGCAGCTCGAGGGGGACAGGGGTTTGGTATGGCTACACCTTC. The chain carries TRBV5-6 and TRBJ1-2; 10 bases align to TRBD1. With V trimmed by 3 bases and J by 5 bases, 10 bases remained unmatched. The CDR3 is 16 amino acids. Germline V gene lookup returns CDR1 SGHDT and CDR2 YYEEEE.

This chain joins TRBV19 and TRBJ2-2; 10 positions match TRBD2. V lost 4 bases, J lost 3 bases, and 5 bases stayed unmatched. The length of the CDR3 is 16 residues. Germline CDR1 LNHDA, CDR2 SQIVND (reference sequence). The CDR3 here is CASSSLAGVDTGELFF. The CDR3 DNA follows: TGTGCCAGTAGTAGTCTAGCGGGAGTCGACACCGGGGAGCTGTTTTTT.

This chain links TRBV11-3 with TRBJ2-7; 12 nucleotides align to TRBD2. Germline CDR1 and CDR2: SGHNT and YENEEA. The CDR3 is 15 residues long. J lost 3 bases, V lost 1 base, and 1 base had no gene match. The CDR3 DNA sequence: TGTGCCAGCAGCTTAGCTAGCGGGGGGGTCTACGAGCAGTACTTC. Translation gives CASSLASGGVYEQYF.

The rearrangement uses TRBV15 and TRBJ2-2; no firm D call. Trimming pared 5 bases from V and 1 base from J, leaving 8 bases between. The CDR3 runs to 14 residues. Germline V gene sequence: CDR1 LNHNV, CDR2 YYDKDF (reference sequence). This CDR3 is CATSSLWNTGELFF. Here the CDR3 DNA reads TGTGCCACCAGCTCCCTGTGGAACACCGGGGAGCTGTTTTTT.

The CDR3 is CASSFAGGGEKLFF. The CDR3 coding sequence is TGTGCCAGCAGTTTCGCGGGGGGCGGTGAAAAACTGTTTTTT. This chain uses TRBV28 with TRBJ1-4; D might be TRBD1 (6 bases). This CDR3 has 14 residues. V was shortened by 3 bases and J by 7 bases, with 12 bases between the two germline ends. Looked up from germline, CDR1 is MDHEN and CDR2 is SYDVKM.